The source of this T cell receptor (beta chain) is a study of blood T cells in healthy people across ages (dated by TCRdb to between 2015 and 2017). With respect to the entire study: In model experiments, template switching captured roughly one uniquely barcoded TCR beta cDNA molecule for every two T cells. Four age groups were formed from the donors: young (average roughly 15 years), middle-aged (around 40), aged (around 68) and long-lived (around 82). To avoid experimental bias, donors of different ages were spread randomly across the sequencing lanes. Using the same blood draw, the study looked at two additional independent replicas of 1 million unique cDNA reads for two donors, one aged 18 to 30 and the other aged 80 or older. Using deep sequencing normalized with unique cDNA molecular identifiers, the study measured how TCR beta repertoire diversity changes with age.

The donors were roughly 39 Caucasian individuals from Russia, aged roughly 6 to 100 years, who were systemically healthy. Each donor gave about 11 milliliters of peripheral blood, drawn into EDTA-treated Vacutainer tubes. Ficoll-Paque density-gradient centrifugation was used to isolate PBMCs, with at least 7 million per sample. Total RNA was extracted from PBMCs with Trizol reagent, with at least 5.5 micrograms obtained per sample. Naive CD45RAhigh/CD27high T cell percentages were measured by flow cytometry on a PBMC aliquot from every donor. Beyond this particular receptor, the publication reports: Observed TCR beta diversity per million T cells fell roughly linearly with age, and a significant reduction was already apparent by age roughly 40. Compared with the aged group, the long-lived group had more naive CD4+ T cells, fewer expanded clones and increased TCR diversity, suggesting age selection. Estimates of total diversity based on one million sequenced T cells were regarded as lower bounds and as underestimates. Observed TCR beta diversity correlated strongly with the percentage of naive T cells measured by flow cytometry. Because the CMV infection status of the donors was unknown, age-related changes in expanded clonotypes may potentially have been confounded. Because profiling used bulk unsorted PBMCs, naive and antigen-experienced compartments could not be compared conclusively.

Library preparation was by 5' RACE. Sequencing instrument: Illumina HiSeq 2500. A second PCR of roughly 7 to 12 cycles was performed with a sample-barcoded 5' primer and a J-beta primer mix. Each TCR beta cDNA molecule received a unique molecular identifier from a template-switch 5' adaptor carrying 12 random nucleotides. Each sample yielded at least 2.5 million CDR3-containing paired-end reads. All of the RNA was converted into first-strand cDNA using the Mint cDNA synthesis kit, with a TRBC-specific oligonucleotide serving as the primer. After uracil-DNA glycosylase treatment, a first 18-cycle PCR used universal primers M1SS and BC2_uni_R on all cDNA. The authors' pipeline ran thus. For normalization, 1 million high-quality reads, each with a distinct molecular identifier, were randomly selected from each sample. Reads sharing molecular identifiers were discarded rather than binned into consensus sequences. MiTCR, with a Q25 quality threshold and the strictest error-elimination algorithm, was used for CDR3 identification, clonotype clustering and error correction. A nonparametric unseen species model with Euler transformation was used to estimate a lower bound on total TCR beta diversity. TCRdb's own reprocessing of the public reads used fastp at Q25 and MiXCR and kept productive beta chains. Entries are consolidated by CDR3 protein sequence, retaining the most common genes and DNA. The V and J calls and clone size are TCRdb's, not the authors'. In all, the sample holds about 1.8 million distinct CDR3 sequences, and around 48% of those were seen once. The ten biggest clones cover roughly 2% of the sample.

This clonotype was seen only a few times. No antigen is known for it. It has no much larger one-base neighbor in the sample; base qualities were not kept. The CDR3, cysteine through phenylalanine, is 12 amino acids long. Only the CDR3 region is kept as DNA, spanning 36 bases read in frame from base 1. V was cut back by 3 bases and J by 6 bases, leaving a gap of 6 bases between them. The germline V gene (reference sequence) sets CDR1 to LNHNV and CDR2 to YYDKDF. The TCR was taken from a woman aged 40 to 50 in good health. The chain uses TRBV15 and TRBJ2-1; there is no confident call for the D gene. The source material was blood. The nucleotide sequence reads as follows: TGTGCCACCAGCAGGAGTAGCAATGAGCAGTTCTTC. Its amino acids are CATSRSSNEQFF.